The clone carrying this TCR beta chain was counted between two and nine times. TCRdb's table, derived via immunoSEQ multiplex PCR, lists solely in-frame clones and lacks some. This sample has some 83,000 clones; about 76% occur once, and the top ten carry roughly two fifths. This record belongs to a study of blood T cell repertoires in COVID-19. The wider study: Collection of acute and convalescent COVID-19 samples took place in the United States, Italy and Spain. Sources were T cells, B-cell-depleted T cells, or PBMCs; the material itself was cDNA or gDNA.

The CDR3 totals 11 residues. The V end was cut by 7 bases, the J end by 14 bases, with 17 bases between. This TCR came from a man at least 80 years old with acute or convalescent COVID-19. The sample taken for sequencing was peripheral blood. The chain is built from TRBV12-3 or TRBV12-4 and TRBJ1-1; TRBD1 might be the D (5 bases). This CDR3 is CASTWAGQWFF. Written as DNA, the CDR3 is TGTGCCAGCACCTGGGCAGGGCAGTGGTTCTTT.